Shown below are 20 T cell receptor beta chains from a single sample sequenced in a study of blood T cell repertoires in COVID-19. Produced via immunoSEQ multiplex PCR; TCRdb's table is partial and in-frame only. The top ten clones hold roughly 5% of a sample with some 38,000 clones, around four fifths of them seen once. Material for sequencing was peripheral blood. These receptors all come from a man aged 50 to 60 with active COVID-19.

The chain joins TRBV28 to TRBJ2-7; tentatively, D is TRBD1 (5 bases). The germline V gene encodes CDR1 MDHEN and CDR2 SYDVKM. CDR3 length: 12 amino acids. V lost 5 bases and J lost 3, with 8 bases in between. The CDR3 sequence: CASSMGLYEQYF. CDR3 DNA: TGTGCCAGCAGTATGGGGCTCTACGAGCAGTACTTC. Based on the CDR3 plus reference TRBV28 and TRBJ2-7, the full variable domain is DVKVTQSSRYLVKRTGEKVFLECVQDMDHENMFWYRQDPGLGLRLIYFSYDVKMKEKGDIPEGYSVSREKKERFSLILESASTNQTSMYLCASSMGLYEQYFGPGTRLTVT.

The chain recombines TRBV9 with TRBJ2-5, with 7 bases that match TRBD2. This CDR3 region has 13 residues. Unmatched junction bases numbered 1, after V lost 1 base and J lost 4 bases. CDR1 and CDR2 from the germline V gene are SGDLS and YYNGEE. Written as DNA, the CDR3 is TGTGCCAGCAGCGTATGGGAGGGAGAGACCCAGTACTTC. Translating gives CASSVWEGETQYF.

V gene TRBV19 combines with J gene TRBJ2-5, with D possibly matching TRBD2 (5 bases). This CDR3 has 14 residues. In germline, CDR1 is LNHDA, CDR2 SQIVND (reference sequence). V shed 5 bases and J shed 5 bases, with 15 bases lying between them. CDR3 sequence reads: CASSALEGSETQYF. In nucleotides, the CDR3 is TGTGCCAGTAGTGCACTAGAAGGCTCGGAGACCCAGTACTTC.

The chain is built from TRBV6-5 and TRBJ1-1, with D uncertain. The V and J ends lost 0 bases and 4 bases respectively, with 15 bases between them. CDR3 length: 16 residues. Germline V CDR1 and CDR2: MNHEY, SVGAGI. The CDR3 spells CASSYSSRFGGTEAFF. CDR3 nucleotide sequence: TGTGCCAGCAGTTACTCGTCTCGCTTTGGCGGCACTGAAGCTTTCTTT.

The chain joins TRBV5-1 to TRBJ2-3; perhaps TRBD1 as D (6 bases). V lost 3 bases and J 6 bases, leaving 17 bases between the germline ends. This CDR3 contains 15 residues. From germline, CDR1 is SGHRS and CDR2 YFSETQ. The DNA of the CDR3 is TGCGCCAGCAGCTATAACCGGGACACTGGGGATACGCAGTATTTT. Protein: CASSYNRDTGDTQYF.

This chain connects TRBV6-5 to TRBJ2-3, with D perhaps matching TRBD2 (6 bases). In germline, CDR1 is MNHEY, CDR2 SVGAGI. This CDR3 contains 14 residues. V was cut by 6 bases and J by 3 bases, with 13 bases left in between. DNA of the CDR3: TGTGCCAGCAGATACAGGAGGGGAACAGATACGCAGTATTTT. Residues: CASRYRRGTDTQYF.

The gene calls are TRBV6-2 or TRBV6-3 and TRBJ2-5; 8 bases are a match to TRBD2. The CDR3 sequence is 17 residues long. Germline assignment: CDR1 MNHEY and CDR2 SVGEGT. The V and J ends lost 5 bases and 1 base, in that order; junction bases with no gene match: 12. This CDR3 reads CASSRHLFGGAQETQYF. The CDR3, as DNA: TGTGCCAGCAGTCGCCACTTATTCGGGGGGGCCCAAGAGACCCAGTACTTC.

As regards this clone: The junction and the germline gene differ at one end; a read error may be behind it. J is TRBJ2-3 and V is TRBV19; D is possibly TRBD1 (6 bases). The CDR3 is 14 residues long. The V gene's germline CDR1 is LNHDA and CDR2 SQIVND (reference sequence). This chain's CDR3 is CASGMDRSTDTQYF. CDR3 bases: TGTGCCAGTGGTATGGACAGAAGCACAGATACGCAGTATTTT.

The chain is built from TRBV6-2 or TRBV6-3 and TRBJ1-2; the D is unclear. Germline CDR1 reads MNHEY; CDR2 reads SVGEGT. There are 12 residues in the CDR3. Trimming removed 0 bases at V and 4 bases at J, with 3 bases between. The CDR3 DNA is TGTGCCAGCAGTTACTCCGGCTATGGCTACACCTTC. This sequence encodes CASSYSGYGYTF.

This rearrangement joins TRBV2 to TRBJ2-3, with unresolved D. The CDR3 covers 14 residues. Per germline, CDR1 SNHLY and CDR2 FYNNEI. Trimming stripped 3 bases from V and 0 bases from J, with 7 bases between. The CDR3 loop reads CASSDDKSTDTQYF. CDR3 sequence (DNA): TGTGCCAGCAGTGACGACAAAAGCACAGATACGCAGTATTTT. Using reference TRBV2 and TRBJ2-3 for the parts outside the CDR3, the full variable domain is EPEVTQTPSHQVTQMGQEVILRCVPISNHLYFYWYRQILGQKVEFLVSFYNNEISEKSEIFDDQFSVERPDGSNFTLKIRSTKLEDSAMYFCASSDDKSTDTQYFGPGTRLTVL.

This chain connects TRBV15 to TRBJ2-7, with 7 bases matching TRBD1. V was clipped by 4 bases and J by 3 bases; unmatched bases: 3. The CDR3 has 13 amino acids. CDR1 LNHNV and CDR2 YYDKDF come from the germline V gene (reference sequence). CDR3 bases: TGTGCCACCAGCATGAACAGGGGCTACGAGCAGTACTTC. Residues: CATSMNRGYEQYF.

The chain uses TRBV27 and TRBJ2-1, with 11 bases that match TRBD1. The CDR3 is made up of 15 amino acids. Looked up from germline, CDR1 is MNHEY and CDR2 is SMNVEV (reference sequence). Trimming cost V 7 bases and J 3 bases; bases outside gene matches: 5. The CDR3 sequence: CASTRTGGNYNEQFF. CDR3 DNA: TGTGCCAGCACCCGGACAGGGGGCAACTACAATGAGCAGTTCTTC.

This rearrangement joins TRBV6-5 to TRBJ2-1; D unclear. In germline, CDR1 is MNHEY, CDR2 SVGAGI. There are 11 residues in the CDR3. V lost 8 bases and J lost 3, with 5 bases in between. The CDR3 region is CASSNYNEQFF. The CDR3 nucleotides are TGTGCCAGCTCCAACTACAATGAGCAGTTCTTC.

The genes are TRBV11-1 and TRBJ2-5; 8 bases align to TRBD1. Germline V gene data show CDR1 as SGHAT and CDR2 as FQDESV (reference sequence). The CDR3 loop spans 15 amino acids. The trim removed 3 bases at V and 2 bases at J, leaving 5 bases unmatched. CDR3 protein: CASSFGNRGQETQYF. Here the CDR3 DNA reads TGTGCCAGCAGCTTCGGGAACAGGGGGCAAGAGACCCAGTACTTC.

This clone has just one count. The chain combines TRBV5-4 with TRBJ1-2; 7 bases match TRBD1. With V trimmed by 4 bases and J by 8 bases, 17 bases remained unmatched. Germline V gene sequence: CDR1 SGHNT, CDR2 YYREEE (reference sequence). CDR3 length: 16 amino acids. In DNA, the CDR3 is TGTGCCAGCAGCCTACAGGGGCGCCGTCCGCCCACAGGCTACACCTTC. This gives the protein CASSLQGRRPPTGYTF.

This chain connects TRBV3-1 (or the pseudogene TRBV3-2) to TRBJ2-1, with 9 bases aligning to TRBD2. V lost 0 bases, J lost 1 base, and 7 bases stayed unmatched. Per germline, CDR1 LGHDT and CDR2 YNNKEL (reference sequence). The CDR3 runs to 18 residues. The CDR3 region has the DNA TGTGCCAGCAGCCAAGAAGTGCGGGGGGGGATTTCCTACAATGAGCAGTTCTTC. Its translation is CASSQEVRGGISYNEQFF.

The CDR3 region is CASSPGTQNEKLFF. The CDR3 region has the DNA TGTGCCAGCAGCCCCGGGACACAAAATGAAAAACTGTTTTTT. V gene TRBV2 combines with J gene TRBJ1-4, with D maybe TRBD1 (6 bases). Germline V gene data show CDR1 as SNHLY and CDR2 as FYNNEI. This CDR3 contains 14 residues. The V end was cut by 6 bases, the J end by 5 bases, with 13 bases between.

This chain joins TRBV7-5 and TRBJ2-5; the D call in the table, TRBD1, was not verified against the DNA. TRBV7-5 is assigned pseudogene status. This CDR3 region has 13 residues. CDR3: CVRSSQGQETQYF. In DNA form, the CDR3 reads TGTGTCAGAAGCTCACAGGGGCAAGAGACCCAGTACTTC.

This chain joins TRBV21-1 and TRBJ2-3; whether TRBD2, the table's D call, matches the DNA was not checked. TRBV21-1 is tagged as a pseudogene. The CDR3 runs to 10 residues. The CDR3 loop reads CASSKQRGTF. DNA for the CDR3: TGTGCCAGCAGCAAACAGCGGGGGACTTTT.

The chain uses TRBV12-3 or TRBV12-4 and TRBJ2-6; D unresolved. Trimming shortened V by 7 bases and J by 2 bases, and 3 bases separated the two germline ends. The CDR3 loop spans 12 amino acids. The CDR3 region is CASTAGANVLTF. The CDR3 DNA is TGTGCCAGCACCGCTGGGGCCAACGTCCTGACTTTC.